One sample yielded the 26 T cell receptor beta chains listed below, sequenced in a study of beta chain features in type 1 diabetes. Findings of the study overall: TCRB CDR3 length was moderately but significantly reduced in all four CD4+ subsets of Type 1 diabetes patients.

All of the isolated RNA was reverse transcribed, so expressed TCRB transcripts were sequenced. Sequencing used immunoSEQ multiplex PCR; TCRdb keeps in-frame clones, though not all of them. The data contain hundreds of thousands of clones, more than 13% of them singletons. For these receptors, no antigen is known. The sequencing input was naive CD4+ T cells from blood. These receptors originate from a man aged 25-45 years with type 1 diabetes.

The rearrangement joins TRBV29-1 to TRBJ1-2; 9 positions match TRBD1. This CDR3 contains 11 residues. Germline trimming cut 6 bases from V and 7 bases from J; bases unmatched to any gene: 3. Germline CDR1 and CDR2: SQVTM and ANQGSEA. The CDR3 sequence is CSVTGGPGYTF. The CDR3 region has the DNA TGCAGCGTCACAGGGGGCCCTGGCTACACCTTC. Combining the CDR3 with reference TRBV29-1 and TRBJ1-2 gives the whole variable domain SAVISQKPSRDICQRGTSLTIQCQVDSQVTMMFWYRQQPGQSLTLIATANQGSEATYESGFVIDKFPISRPNLTFSTLTVSNMSPEDSSIYLCSVTGGPGYTFGSGTRLTVV.

V is TRBV19 and J is TRBJ2-1; 9 nucleotides agree with TRBD2. The CDR3 has 13 residues. Germline V gene sequence: CDR1 LNHDA, CDR2 SQIVND (reference sequence). The V and J ends lost 4 bases and 7 bases, in that order; junction bases with no gene match: 2. The CDR3 nucleotides read TGTGCCAGTAGTAGTACTAGCGGGAATGAGCAGTTCTTC. The encoded protein is CASSSTSGNEQFF.

The chain carries TRBV7-8 and TRBJ1-5, with TRBD1 as a possible D gene (5 bases). Germline lookup yields CDR1 SGHVS and CDR2 FQNEAQ. This CDR3 region has 15 residues. Trimming removed 6 bases from V and 0 bases from J, with 12 bases in between. DNA of the CDR3: TGTGCCAGCAGAGCTGACAGTTATAGCAATCAGCCCCAGCATTTT. Its translation is CASRADSYSNQPQHF.

For this clone: At the DNA level, this CDR3 is encoded by other sequences in the same sample as well. This chain joins TRBV7-2 and TRBJ2-3, with TRBD2 as a possible D gene (5 bases). V was shortened by 1 base and J by 0 bases, with 8 bases between the two germline ends. Germline lookup yields CDR1 SGHTA and CDR2 FQGNSA. This CDR3 comprises 15 residues. CDR3 sequence: CASSLGGPSTDTQYF. CDR3 in DNA: TGTGCCAGCAGCTTAGGAGGGCCTAGCACAGATACGCAGTATTTT. The whole variable domain, filled in from reference TRBV7-2 and TRBJ2-3, reads GAGVSQSPSNKVTEKGKDVELRCDPISGHTALYWYRQSLGQGLEFLIYFQGNSAPDKSGLPSDRFSAERTGGSVSTLTIQRTQQEDSAVYLCASSLGGPSTDTQYFGPGTRLTVL.

This clone has just a few counts. This chain uses TRBV18 with TRBJ2-1; 13 bases agree with TRBD2. The germline gives CDR1 KGHSH, CDR2 LQKENI. CDR3 length: 16 residues. J was trimmed by 8 bases and V by 2 bases; bases with no gene match: 6. CDR3 coding DNA: TGTGCCAGCTCACCAACCGGAACTAGCGGGAGGGATGAGCAGTTCTTC. This gives the protein CASSPTGTSGRDEQFF.

This clone was seen more than once but under ten times. The chain employs TRBV29-1 and TRBJ2-5; D is unresolved. Germline CDR1 and CDR2: SQVTM and ANQGSEA. The CDR3 totals 11 residues. The V gene lost 1 base and the J gene lost 4 bases, with 4 bases spanning the gap. This CDR3 reads CSVEVVETQYF. The DNA of the CDR3 is TGCAGCGTTGAAGTAGTAGAGACCCAGTACTTC.

Only a few counts were recorded for this clone. The gene calls are TRBV28 and TRBJ2-7; D is unresolved. Germline V lookup: CDR1 MDHEN, CDR2 SYDVKM. The V end lost 8 bases, the J end lost 6 bases, and 11 bases lay between the germline ends. This CDR3 contains 11 residues. CDR3 sequence reads: CASQATFEQYF. CDR3 sequence (DNA): TGTGCCAGCCAAGCAACTTTCGAGCAGTACTTC.

The genes are TRBV9 and TRBJ1-2; TRBD1 agrees at 10 bases. CDR1 is SGDLS, CDR2 YYNGEE, per germline. Losses at the gene ends were 3 bases for V and 3 bases for J; bases not matched to a gene: 5. The CDR3 length is 15 residues. The CDR3 DNA reads TGTGCCAGCAGCGCCCATGGACAGGGGGACTATGGCTACACCTTC. It is translated as CASSAHGQGDYGYTF.

V gene TRBV4-1 combines with J gene TRBJ1-5; TRBD1 might be the D (6 bases). The CDR3 totals 16 residues. Trimming left V 2 bases short and J 0 bases short, with 11 bases between. Germline CDR1 MGHRA, CDR2 YSYEKL. This CDR3 reads CASSQTGTFSNQPQHF. The DNA of the CDR3 is TGCGCCAGCAGCCAAACAGGGACCTTTAGCAATCAGCCCCAGCATTTT.

The chain uses TRBV4-2 and TRBJ1-5; tentative D call: TRBD1 (6 bases). This CDR3 is 16 amino acids long. The germline gives CDR1 LGHNA, CDR2 YNFKEQ. V was cut by 0 bases and J by 3 bases, with 12 bases left in between. CDR3 region: CASSQEGRGSNQPQHF. CDR3 sequence (DNA): TGTGCCAGCAGCCAAGAGGGCAGGGGCTCCAATCAGCCCCAGCATTTT.

This clone has only a few counts. This chain links TRBV18 with TRBJ2-7; weak D call: TRBD1 (6 bases). Germline V gene lookup returns CDR1 KGHSH and CDR2 LQKENI. Trimming pared 3 bases from V and 4 bases from J, leaving 7 bases between. The CDR3 runs to 12 residues. The CDR3 is CASSPTGYEQYF. For the CDR3, the DNA is TGTGCCAGCTCACCGACAGGATACGAGCAGTACTTC. Supplemented by reference TRBV18 and TRBJ2-7, the full variable domain reads NAGVMQNPRHLVRRRGQEARLRCSPMKGHSHVYWYRQLPEEGLKFMVYLQKENIIDESGMPKERFSAEFPKEGPSILRIQQVVRGDSAAYFCASSPTGYEQYFGPGTRLTVT.

This clone was seen just once. V and J are TRBV28 and TRBJ1-2; the D gene is possibly TRBD1 (5 bases). V lost 6 bases, J lost 7 bases, and 6 bases lay in between. This CDR3 has 10 residues. The germline CDR1 and CDR2 sequences are MDHEN and SYDVKM. CDR3 nucleotides: TGTGCCAGCAGCCAGGGTGGCTACACCTTC. Its protein is CASSQGGYTF.

V usage is TRBV25-1 and J usage is TRBJ2-1, with unresolved D. Looked up from germline, CDR1 is MGHDK and CDR2 is SYGVNS. The ends were cut back, 2 bases at V and 8 bases at J, with 10 bases in the middle. The CDR3 is made up of 13 amino acids. As DNA, the CDR3 is TGTGCCAGCAGTGAACCCCCCCGGGATGAGCAGTTCTTC. It is translated as CASSEPPRDEQFF.

The rearrangement uses TRBV6-6 and TRBJ1-1; TRBD1 is a possible D gene (5 bases). V was clipped by 0 bases and J by 0 bases, with 8 bases between them. The CDR3 spans 15 residues. Looked up from germline, CDR1 is MNHNY and CDR2 is SVGAGI (reference sequence). The CDR3 spells CASSYSAGMNTEAFF. The CDR3 region has the DNA TGTGCCAGCAGTTACTCCGCAGGGATGAACACTGAAGCTTTCTTT.

The rearrangement uses TRBV7-8 and TRBJ1-1, with TRBD1 matching over 8 bases. V was clipped by 5 bases and J by 2 bases; unmatched bases: 4. The CDR3 is 14 residues long. CDR1 is SGHVS, CDR2 FQNEAQ, per germline. The CDR3 DNA follows: TGTGCCAGCAGCGAGGGGACAGGCAACACTGAAGCTTTCTTT. This translates into CASSEGTGNTEAFF.

This chain uses TRBV6-1 with TRBJ2-7; 7 bases map to TRBD2. The trim removed 2 bases at V and 3 bases at J, leaving 10 bases unmatched. The CDR3 covers 16 residues. The germline gives CDR1 MNHNS, CDR2 SASEGT. The CDR3: CASSEQVGGRGYEQYF. Here the CDR3 DNA reads TGTGCCAGCAGTGAACAAGTTGGCGGGAGAGGCTACGAGCAGTACTTC.

This clone was counted between two and nine times. This chain joins TRBV4-2 and TRBJ2-7; D perhaps matches TRBD2 (6 bases). The CDR3 sequence is 15 residues long. V lost 2 bases, J lost 1 base, and 12 bases lay in between. Germline CDR1 LGHNA, CDR2 YNFKEQ. CDR3 in amino acids: CASSQSAEGSYEQYF. CDR3 DNA sequence: TGTGCCAGCAGCCAATCAGCGGAGGGGTCCTACGAGCAGTACTTC.

The V gene is TRBV5-6, the J gene TRBJ2-5; TRBD1 matches 7 bases. CDR3 length: 15 residues. Looked up from germline, CDR1 is SGHDT and CDR2 is YYEEEE. J was trimmed by 1 base and V by 0 bases; bases with no gene match: 3. As DNA, the CDR3 is TGTGCCAGCAGCTTGGCGGGGACAGTCCAAGAGACCCAGTACTTC. Translation: CASSLAGTVQETQYF. The variable domain in full, completed from reference TRBV5-6 and TRBJ2-5, reads DAGVTQSPTHLIKTRGQQVTLRCSPKSGHDTVSWYQQALGQGPQFIFQYYEEEERQRGNFPDRFSGHQFPNYSSELNVNALLLGDSALYLCASSLAGTVQETQYFGPGTRLLVL.

This clone was counted a few times. The J gene is TRBJ2-3, the V gene TRBV5-1; D uncertain. The V gene's germline CDR1 is SGHRS and CDR2 YFSETQ. V lost 0 bases, J lost 3 bases, and 11 bases lay in between. CDR3 length equals 15 residues. In DNA form, the CDR3 reads TGCGCCAGCAGCTTGGTTGAGACTGGGACAGATACGCAGTATTTT. It specifies CASSLVETGTDTQYF.

This chain connects TRBV28 to TRBJ2-7; 14 bases map to TRBD2. V shed 11 bases, J shed 3 bases, and the junction held 15 bases outside the gene matches. The CDR3 is 17 residues long. CDR1 and CDR2 from the germline V gene are MDHEN and SYDVKM. The CDR3 loop reads CAAQSGGLAGDGYEQYF. For the CDR3, the DNA is TGTGCCGCTCAGTCAGGGGGACTAGCGGGAGACGGCTACGAGCAGTACTTC.

The J gene is TRBJ1-3, the V gene TRBV9; D is uncertain. Germline V lookup: CDR1 SGDLS, CDR2 YYNGEE. This CDR3 is 15 amino acids long. Trimming removed 3 bases from V and 1 base from J, with 11 bases in between. Written as DNA, the CDR3 is TGTGCCAGCAGCGACCGAGGAGATTCTGGAAACACCATATATTTT. Translated, it gives CASSDRGDSGNTIYF.

The sample holds a few counts of this clone. The genes are TRBV5-1 and TRBJ2-5, with 10 bases lining up with TRBD1. The germline V gene encodes CDR1 SGHRS and CDR2 YFSETQ. The CDR3 spans 14 residues. J gave up 4 bases and V 1 base, and 1 base lay outside the gene matches. CDR3 loop: CASSLRDRGETQYF. CDR3 bases: TGCGCCAGCAGCTTGAGGGACAGGGGAGAGACCCAGTACTTC.

In its sample, this clone was seen a few times. The CDR3 DNA follows: TGTGCCAGCAGCCCCAAACTGGGAGGGGACAATGAGCAGTTCTTC. Translating it yields CASSPKLGGDNEQFF. This rearrangement joins TRBV7-3 to TRBJ2-1; 7 bases fit TRBD2. Looked up from germline, CDR1 is SGHTA and CDR2 is FQGTGA. V shed 5 bases, J shed 5 bases, and the junction held 9 bases outside the gene matches. The CDR3 is 15 amino acids.

This chain joins TRBV28 and TRBJ2-2; D is perhaps TRBD1 (6 bases). The CDR3 spans 14 residues. Germline V gene sequence: CDR1 MDHEN, CDR2 SYDVKM. V dropped 10 bases and J dropped 1 base, with 13 bases sitting between them. The CDR3 loop is CAIQRGQNTGELFF. CDR3 in DNA: TGTGCCATACAAAGGGGACAGAACACCGGGGAGCTGTTTTTT.

CDR3 sequence reads: CASSTLPGQGAREQYF. The CDR3 bases are TGTGCCAGCTCAACCTTACCGGGACAGGGGGCGCGAGAGCAGTACTTC. This chain joins TRBV18 and TRBJ2-7; 12 nucleotides match TRBD1. Germline loops: CDR1 KGHSH, CDR2 LQKENI. V was clipped by 5 bases and J by 7 bases; unmatched bases: 12. There are 16 residues in the CDR3.

This clone was seen more than once but under ten times. This rearrangement joins TRBV27 to TRBJ2-7; 7 bases fit TRBD1. Trimming removed 2 bases from V and 0 bases from J; junction bases left unmatched: 4. This CDR3 spans 15 amino acids. CDR1 MNHEY and CDR2 SMNVEV come from the germline V gene (reference sequence). This CDR3 reads CASSLKGDSSYEQYF. The CDR3, as DNA: TGTGCCAGCAGTTTAAAGGGGGACAGCTCCTACGAGCAGTACTTC.